This TCR beta chain emerged from a study of T-cell reconstitution after alpha-beta-depleted transplantation in children. Unique molecular identifiers featured in how the TCRbeta library was prepared. TCRdb called the PCR reads again in MiXCR, with one record for every CDR3 protein. There are approximately 97,000 distinct CDR3 sequences in the sample; about 6% occur only once, and more than 5.5% lies in the top ten. Trimming took 2 bases from V and 7 from J, leaving 12 bases between them. The CDR3 is made up of 14 amino acids. The germline V gene has CDR1 MDHEN and CDR2 SYDVKM. The study, taken as a whole, reports: Diversity and T-cell counts at one year after transplant derived mostly from new T cells.

With respect to this clonotype: Its antigen is as yet unknown.

The input for sequencing was PBMCs, mostly from graft donor cells, taken 60 days after TCRalphabeta/CD19-depleted stem cell transplant. The clonotype originates from a female patient younger than 10 who had a stem cell transplant for Fanconi anemia, so the T cells may come from the graft donor. The chain combines TRBV28 with TRBJ2-1; D unresolved. CDR3 loop: CASSLQVRRNEQFF. CDR3 in DNA: TGTGCCAGCAGTTTACAAGTACGGCGGAATGAGCAGTTCTTC.